The 30 T cell receptor beta chains listed next were all sequenced from one sample in a study of control samples from healthy donors and cancer patients. Repertoires were generated with immunoSEQ multiplex PCR, while TCRdb's copy carries only in-frame clones and drops some. This sample has fewer than 85,000 clones, with approximately 91% found just once. Sequenced material: blood. These receptors all come from a man aged 50-60 years in good health.

This clone was seen only a few times. The chain joins TRBV2 to TRBJ1-2; possibly TRBD1 for D (6 bases). The CDR3 loop spans 13 amino acids. The V gene's germline CDR1 is SNHLY and CDR2 FYNNEI. Trimming pared 5 bases from V and 1 base from J, leaving 8 bases between. As DNA, the CDR3 is TGTGCCAGCAGTTCGGACAGTAACTATGGCTACACCTTC. Translating gives CASSSDSNYGYTF.

This sequence joins TRBV12-3 or TRBV12-4 and TRBJ1-1, with D unclear. This CDR3 contains 13 residues. The V end lost 5 bases, the J end lost 4 bases, and 11 bases lay between the germline ends. The CDR3 DNA follows: TGTGCCAGCAGTCCTCCCCGGGGCACTGAAGCTTTCTTT. Its translation: CASSPPRGTEAFF.

The V call is TRBV5-1, the J call TRBJ2-1; 9 positions match TRBD1. The CDR3 runs to 14 residues. V lost 0 bases and J lost 7; bases outside the gene matches: 2. The V gene's germline CDR1 is SGHRS and CDR2 YFSETQ. DNA of the CDR3: TGCGCCAGCAGCTTGGGGGGACAGGGAAATGAGCAGTTCTTC. Amino acids: CASSLGGQGNEQFF.

The chain carries TRBV2 and TRBJ1-1; 9 nucleotides align to TRBD1. The V gene's germline CDR1 is SNHLY and CDR2 FYNNEI. The CDR3 covers 14 residues. The J segment lost 2 bases and the V segment lost 8 bases, leaving 6 bases of the junction unmatched. CDR3 protein: CASQGQGVNTEAFF. CDR3 nucleotide sequence: TGTGCCAGCCAGGGACAGGGAGTTAACACTGAAGCTTTCTTT.

The genes are TRBV15 and TRBJ2-3; no clear D gene. Between the trimmed V and J ends, which lost 0 bases and 3 bases, there was a span of 19 bases. The germline V gene has CDR1 LNHNV and CDR2 YYDKDF (reference sequence). The CDR3 has 18 residues. The CDR3 spells CATSRDWFGKQTTDTQYF. As DNA, the CDR3 is TGTGCCACCAGCAGAGATTGGTTTGGAAAACAAACGACAGATACGCAGTATTTT.

This chain uses TRBV7-2 with TRBJ2-7, with TRBD1 identical over 7 bases. Germline V gene data show CDR1 as SGHTA and CDR2 as FQGNSA. The CDR3 loop spans 18 amino acids. V trimming: 0 bases; J trimming: 4 bases; junction bases outside the gene matches: 15. The CDR3 is CASSLAPQGFLMYYEQYF. CDR3 DNA sequence: TGTGCCAGCAGCTTAGCTCCACAGGGGTTCCTAATGTATTACGAGCAGTACTTC.

The rearrangement links TRBV7-9 to TRBJ2-1, with D unclear. V was pared by 2 bases and J by 0 bases, with 14 bases between. The CDR3 extends over 17 amino acids. CDR1 is SEHNR and CDR2 is FQNEAQ in the germline V gene (reference sequence). The CDR3 DNA reads as TGTGCCAGCAGCTTATCTCAGGATCGCCCCTCCTACAATGAGCAGTTCTTC. As protein: CASSLSQDRPSYNEQFF.

CDR3 DNA sequence: TGTGCCAGCAGCCAAGATCTTCAGGGGTTTAATGAGCAGTTCTTC. Encoded protein: CASSQDLQGFNEQFF. The chain combines TRBV3-1 (or the pseudogene TRBV3-2) with TRBJ2-1; possible D gene TRBD1, 6 bases. The CDR3 has 15 residues. The V gene lost 0 bases and the J gene lost 7 bases, with 13 bases spanning the gap. Germline loops: CDR1 LGHDT, CDR2 YNNKEL (reference sequence).

The chain joins TRBV7-9 to TRBJ2-7; D unclear. The CDR3 consists of 11 residues. Trimming shortened V by 6 bases and J by 4 bases, and 7 bases separated the two germline ends. Germline V gene lookup returns CDR1 SEHNR and CDR2 FQNEAQ (reference sequence). This CDR3 is CASSRAYEQYF. In DNA form, the CDR3 reads TGTGCCAGCAGTCGGGCATACGAGCAGTACTTC.

The gene calls are TRBV6-2 or TRBV6-3 and TRBJ1-6; D ambiguous. The CDR3 runs 15 residues. V dropped 2 bases and J dropped 7 bases, with 12 bases sitting between them. Germline CDR1 MNHEY, CDR2 SVGEGT. Here the CDR3 reads CASSYRSARNSPLHF. CDR3 nucleotides: TGTGCCAGCAGTTACAGGTCAGCGCGAAATTCACCCCTCCACTTT.

The gene calls are TRBV6-6 and TRBJ1-1; 8 positions match TRBD1. V was pared by 6 bases and J by 0 bases, with 9 bases of the junction left unmatched. In germline, CDR1 is MNHNY, CDR2 SVGAGI (reference sequence). CDR3 length: 16 residues. The CDR3 DNA sequence: TGTGCCAGCAGCCACCAGAGGACAGGGTTGAACACTGAAGCTTTCTTT. Encoded protein: CASSHQRTGLNTEAFF.

Comment on this clone: Other DNA sequences in the sample encode the same CDR3. The V and J genes are TRBV15 and TRBJ2-5; D possibly matches TRBD1 or TRBD2 (5 bases each). CDR1 and CDR2 from the germline V gene are LNHNV and YYDKDF (reference sequence). The CDR3 is 15 residues long. With 3 bases removed from V and 4 bases from J, the gap between germline ends came to 15 bases. The CDR3 DNA reads TGTGCCACCAGCAGGGCCCCCGGGACGGGAGAGACCCAGTACTTC. The encoded protein is CATSRAPGTGETQYF.

This clone was observed a single time. The chain combines TRBV7-2 with TRBJ2-5; a weak D match, TRBD2 (6 bases). CDR3 length: 15 residues. The V end lost 0 bases, the J end lost 1 base, and 9 bases lay between the germline ends. CDR1 SGHTA and CDR2 FQGNSA come from the germline V gene. CDR3: CASSLASGGQETQYF. The CDR3, as DNA: TGTGCCAGCAGCTTAGCTTCCGGGGGCCAAGAGACCCAGTACTTC.

This clone occurred once. The gene calls are TRBV12-3 or TRBV12-4 and TRBJ2-2, with D unresolved. Trimming left V 7 bases short and J 7 bases short, with 13 bases between. This CDR3 region has 13 residues. The DNA of the CDR3 is TGTGCCAGCAACCGGATAGACCGCGGGGAGCTGTTTTTT. Translation: CASNRIDRGELFF.

The rearrangement uses TRBV18 and TRBJ1-2, with D possibly TRBD1 on 5 matching bases. The germline V gene encodes CDR1 KGHSH and CDR2 LQKENI. This CDR3 has 14 amino acids. The V end was cut by 2 bases, the J end by 4 bases, with 11 bases between. The CDR3 nucleotides are TGTGCCAGCTCACCAGGGACCGGGACCTATGGCTACACCTTC. This codes for CASSPGTGTYGYTF.

V and J are TRBV19 and TRBJ1-1, with a possible D match to TRBD1 (5 bases). The ends were cut back, 8 bases at V and 4 bases at J, with 14 bases in the middle. Germline CDR1 LNHDA, CDR2 SQIVND (reference sequence). This CDR3 region has 13 residues. For the CDR3, the DNA is TGTGCCAGTGTGACGACCGGGGGCACTGAAGCTTTCTTT. This sequence encodes CASVTTGGTEAFF.

V and J are TRBV11-1 and TRBJ2-5, with TRBD2 matching 9 bases. The CDR3 spans 15 residues. Germline lookup yields CDR1 SGHAT and CDR2 FQDESV (reference sequence). Germline trimming cut 8 bases from V and 7 bases from J; bases unmatched to any gene: 14. The CDR3 nucleotides read TGTGCCAGCTCGAACCGGCGGGGGGGCTTCGGGACCCAGTACTTC. Translating it yields CASSNRRGGFGTQYF.

This clone turned up a few times. The rearrangement joins TRBV18 to TRBJ2-7; 10 bases line up with TRBD1. V gave up 8 bases and J gave up 7 bases; unmatched junction bases: 11. CDR1 is KGHSH, CDR2 LQKENI, per germline. The CDR3 is 14 amino acids. CDR3 residues: CASRRRQGAGEQYF. Written as DNA, the CDR3 is TGTGCCAGCCGGCGGAGACAGGGGGCTGGTGAGCAGTACTTC.

This clone was detected once. This chain connects TRBV3-1 (or the pseudogene TRBV3-2) to TRBJ2-1; D unresolved. V was clipped by 0 bases and J by 9 bases, with 9 bases between them. CDR1 is LGHDT and CDR2 is YNNKEL in the germline V gene (reference sequence). CDR3 length: 13 amino acids. The CDR3 nucleotides are TGTGCCAGCAGCCAAGATAGGTTTCCTGAGCAGTTCTTC. This codes for CASSQDRFPEQFF.

This chain joins TRBV7-2 and TRBJ1-3; no definite D call. This CDR3 contains 14 residues. V was pared by 5 bases and J by 2 bases, with 10 bases between. Germline CDR1 reads SGHTA; CDR2 reads FQGNSA. The CDR3 protein is CASSTRRTGNTIYF. Written as DNA, the CDR3 is TGTGCCAGCAGCACCAGGAGAACTGGAAACACCATATATTTT.

The genes are TRBV18 and TRBJ2-1; TRBD2 aligns across 14 bases. The trim removed 0 bases at V and 7 bases at J, leaving 5 bases unmatched. The length of the CDR3 is 17 residues. CDR1 is KGHSH, CDR2 LQKENI, per germline. In nucleotides, the CDR3 is TGTGCCAGCTCACCACCGGGACTAGCGGGGGCGGGTAATGAGCAGTTCTTC. Encoded protein: CASSPPGLAGAGNEQFF.

The chain combines TRBV6-1 with TRBJ1-4, with D perhaps TRBD1 (5 bases). Trimming took off 4 bases at V and 3 bases at J, with 15 bases between the two ends. There are 16 residues in the CDR3. CDR1 and CDR2 (germline): MNHNS, SASEGT. Here the CDR3 DNA reads TGTGCCAGCAGTGCGGGGCCGGTGCTCTCTAATGAAAAACTGTTTTTT. Translation: CASSAGPVLSNEKLFF.

The V call is TRBV27, the J call TRBJ2-3, with TRBD1 as a possible D gene (6 bases). Germline V gene sequence: CDR1 MNHEY, CDR2 SMNVEV (reference sequence). V was shortened by 2 bases and J by 2 bases, with 8 bases between the two germline ends. The CDR3 consists of 14 residues. This chain's CDR3 is CASSLVGATDTQYF. The CDR3 nucleotides read TGTGCCAGCAGTTTAGTGGGGGCCACAGATACGCAGTATTTT.

This clone is a singleton in its sample. The CDR3 DNA follows: TGTGCCAGCAGCGAAGGACAGGGATATCAGCCCCAGCATTTT. It is translated as CASSEGQGYQPQHF. This chain links TRBV3-1 (or the pseudogene TRBV3-2) with TRBJ1-5; 8 bases map to TRBD1. From germline, CDR1 is LGHDT and CDR2 YNNKEL (reference sequence). Losses at the gene ends were 5 bases for V and 5 bases for J; bases not matched to a gene: 5. The CDR3 covers 14 residues.

The chain links TRBV11-2 to TRBJ1-1; no clear D. The ends were cut back, 6 bases at V and 3 bases at J, with 20 bases in the middle. This CDR3 contains 16 residues. CDR1 is SGHAT and CDR2 is FQNNGV in the germline V gene. CDR3 amino acids: CASSPIMGKAHTEAFF. The DNA of the CDR3 is TGTGCCAGCAGTCCCATTATGGGGAAGGCCCACACTGAAGCTTTCTTT.

Only one count was recorded for this clone. The rearrangement uses TRBV6-4 and TRBJ1-4, with TRBD1 as a possible D gene (6 bases). Germline V gene sequence: CDR1 MRHNA, CDR2 SNTAGT. V lost 2 bases to trimming and J lost 14 bases, with 15 bases between them. This CDR3 comprises 13 residues. CDR3 loop: CASSDRNTGSLFF. CDR3 bases: TGTGCCAGCAGTGACCGTAATACAGGGTCCCTGTTTTTT.

This chain links TRBV10-1 with TRBJ2-3; a possible D gene is TRBD2 (6 bases). From germline, CDR1 is WNHNN and CDR2 SYGVQD (reference sequence). CDR3 size: 13 residues. V was pared by 3 bases and J by 4 bases, with 8 bases between. The CDR3, as DNA: TGCGCCAGCAGTGATACTAGCCCAGATACGCAGTATTTT. It codes for CASSDTSPDTQYF.

The chain uses TRBV27 and TRBJ2-7; TRBD1 matches 7 bases. Trimming cost V 9 bases and J 4 bases; bases outside gene matches: 6. CDR3 length: 12 residues. The germline gives CDR1 MNHEY, CDR2 SMNVEV (reference sequence). This CDR3 is CASWDSSYEQYF. The CDR3 region has the DNA TGTGCCAGTTGGGACAGTTCATACGAGCAGTACTTC.

The chain is built from TRBV18 and TRBJ1-4, with D possibly matching TRBD1 (6 bases). V shed 4 bases and J shed 3 bases, with 6 bases lying between them. The CDR3 has 13 residues. Germline V gives CDR1 KGHSH, CDR2 LQKENI. CDR3 nucleotides: TGTGCCAGCTCACGACAGGCTAATGAAAAACTGTTTTTT. Translating it yields CASSRQANEKLFF.

This clone has a single count. The chain uses TRBV30 and TRBJ2-2; 9 nucleotides align to TRBD2. Per germline, CDR1 GTSNPN and CDR2 SVGIG (reference sequence). The V and J ends lost 5 bases and 3 bases, in that order; junction bases with no gene match: 4. The CDR3 has 14 amino acids. CDR3 in DNA: TGTGCCTGGGGGCGGGGGGGCGACACCGGGGAGCTGTTTTTT. It codes for CAWGRGGDTGELFF. Complete variable domain (other parts from reference TRBV30 and TRBJ2-2): SQTIHQWPATLVQPVGSPLSLECTVEGTSNPNLYWYRQAAGRGLQLLFYSVGIGQISSEVPQNLSASRPQDRQFILSSKKLLLSDSGFYLCAWGRGGDTGELFFGEGSRLTVL.